Below, 15 T cell receptor beta chains from the same sample are listed, as sequenced in a study of early stage breast cancer tumors. TCRdb keeps only in-frame clones here, not all; method: immunoSEQ multiplex PCR. The sample lists about 63,000 clones; over 65% were seen once. Sequencing was carried out using blood. The origin of the receptors is a person in their thirties with breast cancer.

The CDR3 DNA reads TGTGCCAGCACTTGGAGTTTCGAGACCCAGTACTTC. This gives the protein CASTWSFETQYF. The rearrangement links TRBV2 to TRBJ2-5; D gene unclear. CDR1 SNHLY and CDR2 FYNNEI come from the germline V gene. The CDR3 extends over 12 amino acids. The V gene lost 7 bases and the J gene lost 5 bases, with 11 bases spanning the gap.

This chain joins TRBV11-3 and TRBJ2-3; D possibly corresponds to TRBD1 (5 bases). The ends were cut back, 3 bases at V and 3 bases at J, with 7 bases in the middle. Per germline, CDR1 SGHNT and CDR2 YENEEA. CDR3 length: 13 amino acids. The CDR3 bases are TGTGCCAGCAGCTTTTCAGGGACAGATACGCAGTATTTT. Residues: CASSFSGTDTQYF.

The rearrangement links TRBV7-2 to TRBJ2-1; TRBD2 aligns across 10 bases. This CDR3 is 15 amino acids long. The V gene's germline CDR1 is SGHTA and CDR2 FQGNSA. Germline trimming cut 5 bases from V and 11 bases from J; bases unmatched to any gene: 12. DNA of the CDR3: TGTGCCAGCAGCGCCCAGCTAGCGGGAGAACTGCAGCAGTTCTTC. This encodes CASSAQLAGELQQFF.

This chain links TRBV19 with TRBJ2-3, with 9 bases aligning to TRBD2. Germline V gene lookup returns CDR1 LNHDA and CDR2 SQIVND (reference sequence). The junction had 11 bases not matched to a gene; V was cut back by 3 bases and J by 4 bases. CDR3 length: 17 residues. The CDR3: CASSILFGGRAPDTQYF. The CDR3, as DNA: TGTGCCAGTAGTATCCTCTTCGGCGGGAGGGCCCCAGATACGCAGTATTTT.

This clone occurred a few times. The rearrangement joins TRBV29-1 to TRBJ1-1; TRBD1 might be the D (5 bases). Trimming shortened V by 4 bases and J by 0 bases, and 9 bases separated the two germline ends. The CDR3 length is 13 residues. Germline lookup yields CDR1 SQVTM and CDR2 ANQGSEA. The CDR3 loop reads CSVALDMNTEAFF. DNA for the CDR3: TGCAGCGTTGCTCTGGACATGAACACTGAAGCTTTCTTT.

The chain links TRBV6-1 to TRBJ2-1; D could derive from TRBD1 or TRBD2 (5 bases each). V lost 10 bases to trimming and J lost 2 bases, with 18 bases between them. CDR1 and CDR2 (germline): MNHNS, SASEGT. This CDR3 has 15 amino acids. The CDR3 coding sequence is TGTGCCACCGAGAGGAGAGGGGCGGCCTACAATGAGCAGTTCTTC. This sequence encodes CATERRGAAYNEQFF.

V is TRBV18 and J is TRBJ2-5, with D perhaps matching TRBD1 (6 bases). V was clipped by 4 bases and J by 9 bases, with 21 bases between them. CDR1 and CDR2 (germline): KGHSH, LQKENI. The CDR3 has 15 residues. The CDR3 is CASSRRDTHMWAQYF. The CDR3 DNA reads TGTGCCAGCTCACGACGGGACACCCATATGTGGGCCCAGTACTTC.

The rearrangement links TRBV29-1 to TRBJ2-7; 13 bases are shared with TRBD2. Germline assignment: CDR1 SQVTM and CDR2 ANQGSEA. CDR3 size: 16 residues. V was pared by 3 bases and J by 5 bases, with 10 bases of the junction left unmatched. DNA for the CDR3: TGCAGCGTTGAGGGGAGGACTAGCGGGAGAGTTGACGAGCAGTACTTC. It encodes CSVEGRTSGRVDEQYF.

The V call is TRBV19, the J call TRBJ2-1, with 7 nucleotides matching TRBD2. The ends lost 7 bases at V and 2 bases at J; junction bases unmatched: 2. The CDR3 sequence is 13 residues long. Per the germline V gene, CDR1 is LNHDA and CDR2 is SQIVND (reference sequence). CDR3 nucleotides: TGTGCCAGTACGGCGGGAGCCTACAATGAGCAGTTCTTC. It specifies CASTAGAYNEQFF.

This clone was found once. CDR3 loop: CASSRYETGGRETQYF. The CDR3 coding sequence is TGCGCCAGCAGCCGATACGAAACAGGGGGCCGCGAGACCCAGTACTTC. The J gene is TRBJ2-5, the V gene TRBV5-1; TRBD1 agrees at 9 bases. The CDR3 loop spans 16 amino acids. J gave up 5 bases and V 4 bases, and 12 bases lay outside the gene matches. Germline CDR1 is SGHRS and CDR2 is YFSETQ. Supplemented by reference TRBV5-1 and TRBJ2-5, the full variable domain reads KAGVTQTPRYLIKTRGQQVTLSCSPISGHRSVSWYQQTPGQGLQFLFEYFSETQRNKGNFPGRFSGRQFSNSRSEMNVSTLELGDSALYLCASSRYETGGRETQYFGPGTRLLVL.

The rearrangement joins TRBV14 to TRBJ1-1; 7 bases fit TRBD1. CDR1 and CDR2 (germline): SGHDN, FVKESK. This CDR3 comprises 14 residues. The V and J ends lost 4 bases and 5 bases, in that order; junction bases with no gene match: 7. The CDR3 coding sequence is TGTGCCAGCAGCCTCCACAGGGGAGGAACTGAAGCTTTCTTT. It translates to CASSLHRGGTEAFF.

The chain employs TRBV15 and TRBJ1-5; D unresolved. V was clipped by 1 base and J by 7 bases, with 11 bases between them. Germline CDR1 is LNHNV and CDR2 is YYDKDF (reference sequence). The CDR3 spans 14 residues. The CDR3 region is CATSRGSREQPQHF. The CDR3 nucleotides read TGTGCCACCAGCAGAGGATCCCGGGAGCAGCCCCAGCATTTT.

The V call is TRBV30, the J call TRBJ1-1; weak D call: TRBD1 (5 bases). V dropped 2 bases and J dropped 7 bases, with 11 bases sitting between them. The CDR3 runs 12 residues. CDR1 and CDR2 from the germline V gene are GTSNPN and SVGIG (reference sequence). Here the CDR3 DNA reads TGTGCCTGGAGTCCGCCGAGGGGTGAAGCTTTCTTT. It is translated as CAWSPPRGEAFF. The complete variable domain, with remaining parts taken from reference TRBV30 and TRBJ1-1, reads SQTIHQWPATLVQPVGSPLSLECTVEGTSNPNLYWYRQAAGRGLQLLFYSVGIGQISSEVPQNLSASRPQDRQFILSSKKLLLSDSGFYLCAWSPPRGEAFFGQGTRLTVV.

The chain couples TRBV6-1 to TRBJ2-1; 8 nucleotides match TRBD2. In germline, CDR1 is MNHNS, CDR2 SASEGT. The ends lost 6 bases at V and 6 bases at J; junction bases unmatched: 10. This CDR3 has 15 amino acids. Here the CDR3 reads CASRKGASGPNEQFF. The CDR3, as DNA: TGTGCCAGCAGGAAAGGGGCTAGCGGGCCCAATGAGCAGTTCTTC.

The chain is built from TRBV7-2 and TRBJ1-1; D not certain. The CDR3 loop spans 16 amino acids. Trimming cost V 1 base and J 4 bases, with 16 bases left between them. Looked up from germline, CDR1 is SGHTA and CDR2 is FQGNSA. The CDR3 loop reads CASSLVRSSSGTEAFF. The CDR3 nucleotides are TGTGCCAGCAGCTTAGTAAGGTCCTCGAGCGGCACTGAAGCTTTCTTT.